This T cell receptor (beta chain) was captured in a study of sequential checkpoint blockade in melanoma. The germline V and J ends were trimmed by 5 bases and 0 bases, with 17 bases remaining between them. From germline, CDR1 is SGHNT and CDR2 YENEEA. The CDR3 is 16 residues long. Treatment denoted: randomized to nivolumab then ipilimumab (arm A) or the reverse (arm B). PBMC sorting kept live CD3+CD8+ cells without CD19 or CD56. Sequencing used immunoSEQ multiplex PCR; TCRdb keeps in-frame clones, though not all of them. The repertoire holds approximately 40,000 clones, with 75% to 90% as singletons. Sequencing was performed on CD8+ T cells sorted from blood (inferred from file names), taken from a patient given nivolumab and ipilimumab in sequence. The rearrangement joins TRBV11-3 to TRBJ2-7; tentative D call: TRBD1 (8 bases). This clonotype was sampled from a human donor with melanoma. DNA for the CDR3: TGTGCCAGCAGCAAAACAGGGGGGGCCAGCTCCTACGAGCAGTACTTC. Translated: CASSKTGGASSYEQYF.